This TCR beta chain was documented in a study of chemoradiotherapy in HPV16-positive cancers. Generated by immunoSEQ multiplex PCR, the TCRdb table keeps only in-frame clones and is missing some. This repertoire shows some 9,800 clones, over 80% found once; its top ten account for roughly an eighth. CDR1 and CDR2 from the germline V gene are LNHNV and YYDKDF (reference sequence). This CDR3 is 16 amino acids long. V was clipped by 4 bases and J by 8 bases, with 23 bases between them. This clone was detected once. The receptor was isolated from a human donor with HPV-associated anogenital cancer. The specimen was blood, collected from a patient who underwent chemoradiotherapy. This chain links TRBV15 with TRBJ1-2; D possibly corresponds to TRBD1 (5 bases). CDR3 DNA: TGTGCCACCAGCATAACACCAGGGCCGGGGCGAAACGGCTACACCTTC. It is translated as CATSITPGPGRNGYTF.